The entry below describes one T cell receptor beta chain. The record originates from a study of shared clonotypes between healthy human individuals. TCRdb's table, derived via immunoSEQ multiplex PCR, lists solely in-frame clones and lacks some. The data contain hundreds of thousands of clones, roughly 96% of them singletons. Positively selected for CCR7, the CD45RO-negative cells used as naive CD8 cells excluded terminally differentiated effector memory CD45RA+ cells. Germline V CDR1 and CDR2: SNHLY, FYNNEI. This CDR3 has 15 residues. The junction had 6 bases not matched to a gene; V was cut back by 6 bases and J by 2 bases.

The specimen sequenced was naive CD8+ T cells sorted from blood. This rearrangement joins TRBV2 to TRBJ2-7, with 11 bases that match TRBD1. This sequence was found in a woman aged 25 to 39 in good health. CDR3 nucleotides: TGTGCCAGCAGAGAGGACAGGGGGCAGACCTACGAGCAGTACTTC. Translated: CASREDRGQTYEQYF.